The next 23 T cell receptor beta chains were all read from a single sample in a study of human T cells and chemical hapten exposure. Using its own MiXCR run on the RACE reads, TCRdb lists one record per CDR3 protein. Of some 60,000 distinct CDR3 sequences in the sample, 9.5% to 15% were seen once. Time point noted: patch test 3, about 24 weeks after DPC sensitization. The treatment here: therapeutic diphenylcyclopropenone sensitization with weekly scalp DPC. Sequenced here: whole blood, sampled in connection with sensitization to the hapten diphenylcyclopropenone (DPC). The receptor source for this set is a man under 40 with alopecia areata. Some clones in this sample may be carry-over from other donors' samples.

The CDR3 coding sequence is TGTGCCAGCAGCAAGTCGGGACAGGCAACGGAACAGCCCCAGCATTTT. Its protein product is CASSKSGQATEQPQHF. The V gene is TRBV21-1, the J gene TRBJ1-5; the table's D call, TRBD1, has no DNA check behind it. TRBV21-1 is labeled a pseudogene. The CDR3 spans 16 residues.

The chain recombines TRBV18 with TRBJ2-5; the D is unclear. Trimming cost V 3 bases and J 1 base, with 6 bases left between them. The CDR3 has 13 amino acids. Germline-derived CDR1 and CDR2 are KGHSH and LQKENI. CDR3 loop: CASSPSSQETQYF. The CDR3 region has the DNA TGTGCCAGCTCACCCTCCTCCCAAGAGACCCAGTACTTC.

V is TRBV24-1 and J is TRBJ1-1; D ambiguous. Germline loops: CDR1 KGHDR, CDR2 SFDVKD. The ends were cut back, 4 bases at V and 9 bases at J, with 11 bases in the middle. The CDR3 spans 12 residues. The CDR3 sequence is CATSDRSRKAFF. CDR3 sequence (DNA): TGTGCCACCAGTGACCGCAGCAGAAAAGCTTTCTTT.

This clonotype was counted many times. The CDR3 DNA is TGTGCCAGCAGATCAGACAGCAATCAGCCCCAGCATTTT. Translating it yields CASRSDSNQPQHF. V is TRBV28 and J is TRBJ1-5; D remains unclear. The CDR3 is 13 residues long. Germline V gene lookup returns CDR1 MDHEN and CDR2 SYDVKM. The V gene lost 6 bases and the J gene lost 1 base, with 7 bases spanning the gap.

This clonotype was counted at least ten times. In DNA, the CDR3 is TGTGCCAGCAGCCAAGACCCGACAAACTACAATGAGCAGTTCTTC. Its protein is CASSQDPTNYNEQFF. The chain is built from TRBV3-1 and TRBJ2-1; D is ambiguous. The ends were cut back, 0 bases at V and 3 bases at J, with 9 bases in the middle. The CDR3 is made up of 15 amino acids. The germline gives CDR1 LGHDT, CDR2 YNNKEL (reference sequence).

This clonotype was observed a handful of times. The chain recombines TRBV5-1 with TRBJ1-2; D is undetermined. The length of the CDR3 is 16 residues. Germline assignment: CDR1 SGHRS and CDR2 YFSETQ. The V gene lost 0 bases and the J gene lost 4 bases, with 16 bases spanning the gap. CDR3 region: CASSLGIPRGGYGYTF. The CDR3, as DNA: TGCGCCAGCAGCTTGGGAATACCGAGAGGCGGCTATGGCTACACCTTC. The variable domain in full, completed from reference TRBV5-1 and TRBJ1-2, reads KAGVTQTPRYLIKTRGQQVTLSCSPISGHRSVSWYQQTPGQGLQFLFEYFSETQRNKGNFPGRFSGRQFSNSRSEMNVSTLELGDSALYLCASSLGIPRGGYGYTFGSGTRLTVV.

This clonotype has a handful of counts. The chain recombines TRBV6-5 with TRBJ1-2, with TRBD1 matching 8 bases. Per germline, CDR1 MNHEY and CDR2 SVGAGI. With 6 bases clipped from V and 2 bases from J, the junction kept 5 bases outside the gene matches. The CDR3 extends over 14 amino acids. The DNA of the CDR3 is TGTGCCAGCAGCCAGGACAGGGACAACTATGGCTACACCTTC. This encodes CASSQDRDNYGYTF.

The chain recombines TRBV7-2 with TRBJ2-7; D might be TRBD2 (6 bases). Trimming cost V 4 bases and J 3 bases, with 19 bases left between them. Germline CDR1 SGHTA, CDR2 FQGNSA. The CDR3 loop spans 16 amino acids. The CDR3 loop is CASSWGGSRRGYEQYF. CDR3 nucleotides: TGTGCCAGCAGCTGGGGAGGCAGTAGGAGGGGCTACGAGCAGTACTTC.

J is TRBJ2-2 and V is TRBV12-3 or TRBV12-4; tentative D call: TRBD1 (5 bases). There are 16 residues in the CDR3. Trimming removed 7 bases at V and 0 bases at J, with 15 bases between. CDR3 coding DNA: TGTGCCAGCATTTCGACAGCCACCACGAACACCGGGGAGCTGTTTTTT. It yields the protein CASISTATTNTGELFF.

This clonotype was detected only a few times. The rearrangement links TRBV6-2 or TRBV6-3 to TRBJ2-6, with D possibly TRBD2 on 6 matching bases. CDR3 size: 18 residues. The V gene lost 2 bases and the J gene lost 0 bases, with 14 bases spanning the gap. The V gene's germline CDR1 is MNHEY and CDR2 SVGEGT. The CDR3 DNA is TGTGCCAGCAGTTACGCGACGGGACTCACCTCTGGGGCCAACGTCCTGACTTTC. As protein: CASSYATGLTSGANVLTF.

This clonotype was counted ten times or more. The chain is built from TRBV9 and TRBJ1-4; no definite D call. Per the germline V gene, CDR1 is SGDLS and CDR2 is YYNGEE. The CDR3 spans 13 residues. V dropped 0 bases and J dropped 3 bases, with 3 bases sitting between them. CDR3 coding DNA: TGTGCCAGCAGCGTAGATCCTAATGAAAAACTGTTTTTT. Translated: CASSVDPNEKLFF. Combining the CDR3 with reference TRBV9 and TRBJ1-4 gives the whole variable domain DSGVTQTPKHLITATGQRVTLRCSPRSGDLSVYWYQQSLDQGLQFLIQYYNGEERAKGNILERFSAQQFPDLHSELNLSSLELGDSALYFCASSVDPNEKLFFGSGTQLSVL.

This clonotype has a handful of counts. The chain recombines TRBV7-9 with TRBJ2-1; D unclear. V lost 7 bases to trimming and J lost 9 bases, with 13 bases between them. This CDR3 comprises 12 residues. The germline V gene encodes CDR1 SEHNR and CDR2 FQNEAQ (reference sequence). The CDR3 spells CASTIERSEQFF. CDR3 sequence (DNA): TGTGCCAGCACCATAGAGCGTTCTGAGCAGTTCTTC.

This clonotype was detected many times. This chain joins TRBV12-3 or TRBV12-4 and TRBJ2-6; TRBD2 might be the D (6 bases). The CDR3 spans 16 residues. V lost 5 bases to trimming and J lost 4 bases, with 15 bases between them. CDR3 amino acids: CASSAAGWGGANVLTF. The CDR3 coding sequence is TGTGCCAGCAGTGCTGCGGGGTGGGGCGGGGCCAACGTCCTGACTTTC.

This clonotype was seen at least ten times. This sequence joins TRBV7-3 and TRBJ1-1, with 8 bases aligning to TRBD1. The CDR3 is 14 amino acids. Trimming took 5 bases from V and 4 from J; bases not matched to a gene: 6. Germline V lookup: CDR1 SGHTA, CDR2 FQGTGA. The CDR3 coding sequence is TGTGCCAGCAGCACTGGACAGGGCCCCACTGAAGCTTTCTTT. Amino acids: CASSTGQGPTEAFF.

This clonotype showed up many times. The chain joins TRBV7-3 to TRBJ2-5, with a tentative D call TRBD1 (6 bases). Germline CDR1 reads SGHTA; CDR2 reads FQGTGA. The V gene lost 4 bases and the J gene lost 5 bases, with 17 bases spanning the gap. This CDR3 is 15 amino acids long. The CDR3 bases are TGTGCCAGCAGCTACACCGGGACAAAGCTTGAGACCCAGTACTTC. Translation gives CASSYTGTKLETQYF.

A few counts support this clonotype. V is TRBV28 and J is TRBJ1-1, with no clear D. The CDR3 contains 13 residues. Trimming cost V 7 bases and J 2 bases, with 11 bases left between them. Germline loops: CDR1 MDHEN, CDR2 SYDVKM. The CDR3 here is CASNPSANTEAFF. As DNA, the CDR3 is TGTGCCAGCAACCCTTCCGCAAACACTGAAGCTTTCTTT.

The rearrangement joins TRBV27 to TRBJ2-7; 8 positions match TRBD1. J lost 2 bases, V lost 5 bases, and 8 bases had no gene match. CDR1 and CDR2 (germline): MNHEY, SMNVEV (reference sequence). The CDR3 length is 15 residues. The CDR3 coding sequence is TGTGCCAGCAGTGAAACAGGGGGTAAACCCTACGAGCAGTACTTC. Its translation: CASSETGGKPYEQYF.

This clonotype was observed once. This chain connects TRBV30 to TRBJ1-1; D ambiguous. The CDR3 extends over 12 amino acids. Trimming left V 4 bases short and J 9 bases short, with 15 bases between. Germline CDR1 reads GTSNPN; CDR2 reads SVGIG (reference sequence). For the CDR3, the DNA is TGTGCCTGGAACCACGGCGGTGAGAAAGCTTTCTTT. Amino acids: CAWNHGGEKAFF.

This clonotype came up many times. The chain joins TRBV10-3 to TRBJ2-7; 10 bases agree with TRBD2. V trimming: 5 bases; J trimming: 3 bases; junction bases outside the gene matches: 7. CDR1 and CDR2 (germline): ENHRY, SYGVKD. This CDR3 region has 15 residues. CDR3: CAISSSGGHHYEQYF. The CDR3 nucleotides read TGTGCCATCAGTTCTAGCGGGGGCCATCACTACGAGCAGTACTTC.

CDR3 sequence reads: CASSFSAGSTYEQYF. CDR3 DNA: TGTGCCAGCAGTTTCTCCGCGGGGTCAACCTACGAGCAGTACTTC. The chain is built from TRBV12-3 or TRBV12-4 and TRBJ2-7; possibly TRBD2 for D (6 bases). The CDR3 has 15 amino acids. V shed 3 bases and J shed 2 bases, with 14 bases lying between them.

This chain uses TRBV9 with TRBJ1-1, with a weak D call TRBD1 (5 bases). The germline V and J ends were trimmed by 5 bases and 1 base, with 18 bases remaining between them. The CDR3 runs 16 residues. CDR1 and CDR2 (germline): SGDLS, YYNGEE. The CDR3 nucleotides read TGTGCCAGCAGTCCTACATATTCCGACAGGAACACTGAAGCTTTCTTT. Translating it yields CASSPTYSDRNTEAFF.

This clonotype was found many times. The rearrangement uses TRBV12-3 or TRBV12-4 and TRBJ1-2; D may be TRBD1 (6 bases). Trimming took off 8 bases at V and 8 bases at J, with 18 bases between the two ends. The CDR3 has 13 residues. CDR3 sequence: CASGPGEDGGYTF. The CDR3 bases are TGTGCCAGCGGACCAGGGGAGGACGGCGGCTACACCTTC.

This clonotype was counted only a few times. V is TRBV5-4 and J is TRBJ2-7, with 12 bases lining up with TRBD2. The CDR3 runs to 15 residues. The V gene end was trimmed by 3 bases and the J gene end by 5 bases; junction bases not matched to a gene: 6. Germline assignment: CDR1 SGHNT and CDR2 YYREEE (reference sequence). DNA for the CDR3: TGTGCCAGCAGCTACCCTAGCGGGGGGGCAGACGAGCAGTACTTC. This codes for CASSYPSGGADEQYF.